The 24 T cell receptor beta chains listed next were all sequenced from one sample in a study of blood T cell repertoires in COVID-19. Generated by immunoSEQ multiplex PCR, the TCRdb table keeps only in-frame clones and is missing some. The sample comprises 50,000 to 60,000 clones, roughly 80% of which are singletons, and 5.9% rests with the top ten. Sequenced material: peripheral blood. These receptor sequences come from a human donor in a cohort sampled during active or convalescent COVID-19.

About this clone: One end of the junction varies from germline; a read error may be responsible. The chain recombines TRBV2 with TRBJ2-3; TRBD2 aligns across 9 bases. Looked up from germline, CDR1 is SNHLY and CDR2 is FYNNEI. The length of the CDR3 is 15 residues. CDR3 coding DNA: TGTGCCCGCAGAGCGGGGGGCCGGGGCACAGATACGCAGTATTTT. As protein: CARRAGGRGTDTQYF.

The chain couples TRBV2 to TRBJ2-2; maybe TRBD1 (5 bases). Germline-derived CDR1 and CDR2 are SNHLY and FYNNEI. This CDR3 has 14 amino acids. V lost 7 bases and J lost 0, with 9 bases in between. Here the CDR3 reads CASKTDTNTGELFF. Written as DNA, the CDR3 is TGTGCCAGCAAGACAGACACGAACACCGGGGAGCTGTTTTTT.

The chain has TRBV7-8 and TRBJ1-5, with no clear D. The germline V gene has CDR1 SGHVS and CDR2 FQNEAQ. The CDR3 loop spans 14 amino acids. The V and J ends lost 4 bases and 1 base respectively, with 8 bases between them. The CDR3 loop is CASSSGTSNQPQHF. The CDR3 bases are TGTGCCAGCAGCTCCGGTACGAGCAATCAGCCCCAGCATTTT.

This clone has only a few counts. The chain employs TRBV11-1 and TRBJ2-1; D perhaps matches TRBD2 (7 bases). Germline V gene sequence: CDR1 SGHAT, CDR2 FQDESV (reference sequence). This CDR3 has 13 amino acids. V gave up 8 bases and J gave up 9 bases, with 17 bases separating them. The CDR3 DNA sequence: TGTGCCAGCGGAGGGGGGGCTTTCGGTGAGCAGTTCTTC. Its protein product is CASGGGAFGEQFF.

CDR3 sequence (DNA): TGTGCCACCAGCAGGGAGCGGGGGCTCTACGAGCAGTACTTC. This translates into CATSRERGLYEQYF. This chain connects TRBV15 to TRBJ2-7; 8 bases map to TRBD2. Germline CDR1 LNHNV, CDR2 YYDKDF (reference sequence). This CDR3 region has 14 residues. With 3 bases clipped from V and 3 bases from J, the junction kept 4 bases outside the gene matches.

The chain is built from TRBV29-1 and TRBJ1-2; 7 bases agree with TRBD1. The V gene's germline CDR1 is SQVTM and CDR2 ANQGSEA. V lost 0 bases to trimming and J lost 4 bases; unmatched junction nucleotides: 2. The CDR3 is 13 amino acids. CDR3 in DNA: TGCAGCGTTGAAGATCGACAGGGCTATGGCTACACCTTC. This gives the protein CSVEDRQGYGYTF. Filled out from reference TRBV29-1 and TRBJ1-2, the complete variable domain reads SAVISQKPSRDICQRGTSLTIQCQVDSQVTMMFWYRQQPGQSLTLIATANQGSEATYESGFVIDKFPISRPNLTFSTLTVSNMSPEDSSIYLCSVEDRQGYGYTFGSGTRLTVV.

The chain carries TRBV9 and TRBJ1-1; the match to TRBD1 covers 8 bases. The germline V gene encodes CDR1 SGDLS and CDR2 YYNGEE. The CDR3 runs 15 residues. The V gene end was trimmed by 4 bases and the J gene end by 5 bases; junction bases not matched to a gene: 10. CDR3 coding DNA: TGTGCCAGCAGCCCCCGGACAGGGACGGTTACTGAAGCTTTCTTT. This gives the protein CASSPRTGTVTEAFF.

The chain couples TRBV19 to TRBJ1-2, with D uncertain. The V and J ends lost 0 bases and 4 bases respectively, with 9 bases between them. CDR1 is LNHDA, CDR2 SQIVND, per germline (reference sequence). The CDR3 has 14 amino acids. The CDR3 here is CASSIDAISYGYTF. CDR3 DNA sequence: TGTGCCAGTAGTATAGATGCGATTTCCTATGGCTACACCTTC.

This chain connects TRBV3-1 (or the pseudogene TRBV3-2) to TRBJ1-1; tentative D call: TRBD1 (5 bases). The CDR3 runs to 14 residues. V was shortened by 3 bases and J by 12 bases, with 20 bases between the two germline ends. The germline V gene has CDR1 LGHDT and CDR2 YNNKEL (reference sequence). Here the CDR3 reads CASSHGRGGGVSFF. The CDR3 coding sequence is TGTGCCAGCAGCCACGGACGGGGGGGTGGTGTGTCTTTCTTT.

J is TRBJ2-5 and V is TRBV7-9; 8 nucleotides agree with TRBD2. J gave up 4 bases and V 1 base, and 14 bases lay outside the gene matches. CDR3 length: 18 residues. CDR1 is SEHNR, CDR2 FQNEAQ, per germline (reference sequence). The CDR3 nucleotides read TGTGCCAGCAGCTTAGAAGCGGGGGCCTCCCAAGTTCTAGAGACCCAGTACTTC. It codes for CASSLEAGASQVLETQYF.

This clone showed up just once. The V gene is TRBV7-8, the J gene TRBJ2-7; 10 bases map to TRBD1. Germline V gene lookup returns CDR1 SGHVS and CDR2 FQNEAQ. This CDR3 is 16 amino acids long. The V gene end was trimmed by 5 bases and the J gene end by 5 bases; junction bases not matched to a gene: 12. The CDR3 loop is CASSSRTGTGVHEQYF. The CDR3 coding sequence is TGTGCCAGCAGCAGTAGAACCGGGACAGGGGTCCACGAGCAGTACTTC.

V and J are TRBV6-6 and TRBJ1-4, with D unclear. The CDR3 extends over 17 amino acids. Trimming shortened V by 5 bases and J by 5 bases, and 21 bases separated the two germline ends. The germline V gene has CDR1 MNHNY and CDR2 SVGAGI (reference sequence). CDR3 sequence reads: CASSPLTWMHGNEKLFF. CDR3 nucleotide sequence: TGTGCCAGCAGTCCCCTCACGTGGATGCACGGGAATGAAAAACTGTTTTTT.

The chain combines TRBV6-2 or TRBV6-3 with TRBJ1-1, with a possible D match to TRBD1 (5 bases). Per germline, CDR1 MNHEY and CDR2 SVGEGT. Trimming took 4 bases from V and 7 from J, leaving 13 bases between them. The CDR3 is 13 amino acids. The CDR3 here is CASSLGVTREAFF. Here the CDR3 DNA reads TGTGCCAGCAGTTTAGGGGTAACACGTGAAGCTTTCTTT.

The J gene is TRBJ2-3, the V gene TRBV7-3; 10 nucleotides match TRBD2. V shed 4 bases, J shed 0 bases, and the junction held 4 bases outside the gene matches. Germline CDR1 and CDR2: SGHTA and FQGTGA. CDR3 length equals 16 residues. CDR3 residues: CASSSLAGVSTDTQYF. CDR3 sequence (DNA): TGTGCCAGCAGCTCCCTAGCGGGGGTGAGCACAGATACGCAGTATTTT.

The count of this clone is one. The genes are TRBV7-2 and TRBJ1-2; D might be TRBD1 (6 bases). With 5 bases removed from V and 4 bases from J, the gap between germline ends came to 14 bases. Germline CDR1 and CDR2: SGHTA and FQGNSA. This CDR3 is 14 amino acids long. The CDR3 sequence: CASSPRQVTYGYTF. The DNA of the CDR3 is TGTGCCAGCAGCCCTCGACAGGTGACCTATGGCTACACCTTC.

The rearrangement links TRBV5-4 to TRBJ1-6; D is possibly TRBD1 (5 bases). Between the trimmed V and J ends, which lost 0 bases and 1 base, there was a span of 11 bases. The CDR3 spans 17 residues. The V gene's germline CDR1 is SGHNT and CDR2 YYREEE (reference sequence). The CDR3 nucleotides read TGTGCCAGCAGCTTGGGACGCGACAGTTCCTATAATTCACCCCTCCACTTT. This gives the protein CASSLGRDSSYNSPLHF.

J is TRBJ2-5 and V is TRBV5-4; TRBD2 agrees at 15 bases. The length of the CDR3 is 17 residues. Germline V gene lookup returns CDR1 SGHNT and CDR2 YYREEE (reference sequence). Unmatched junction bases numbered 6, after V lost 4 bases and J lost 2 bases. CDR3 bases: TGTGCCAGCAGCACGGGACTAGCGGGGGGTTGGCAAGAGACCCAGTACTTC. This codes for CASSTGLAGGWQETQYF.

The rearrangement links TRBV4-1 to TRBJ2-3; 9 bases agree with TRBD1. The CDR3 is 17 amino acids. With 0 bases clipped from V and 3 bases from J, the junction kept 7 bases outside the gene matches. The V gene's germline CDR1 is MGHRA and CDR2 YSYEKL. The CDR3 nucleotides read TGCGCCAGCAGCCAAGATCTATGGGACAGGGCGACAGATACGCAGTATTTT. Residues: CASSQDLWDRATDTQYF.

The genes are TRBV4-2 and TRBJ2-7; TRBD2 matches 8 bases. J was trimmed by 4 bases and V by 4 bases; bases with no gene match: 3. CDR1 is LGHNA, CDR2 YNFKEQ, per germline. CDR3 length: 13 amino acids. The CDR3 loop is CASSPRGGYEQYF. The CDR3 DNA is TGTGCCAGCAGCCCCCGGGGGGGGTACGAGCAGTACTTC.

This clone has a handful of counts. The chain links TRBV6-2 or TRBV6-3 to TRBJ1-5, with D uncertain. The length of the CDR3 is 12 residues. V lost 0 bases and J lost 7, with 4 bases in between. Germline V CDR1 and CDR2: MNHEY, SVGEGT. CDR3 coding DNA: TGTGCCAGCAGTTACTCCCCGCAGCCCCAGCATTTT. Translation: CASSYSPQPQHF.

This clone turned up a few times. The genes are TRBV29-1 and TRBJ2-7; TRBD2 matches 7 bases. CDR1 and CDR2 (germline): SQVTM, ANQGSEA. With V trimmed by 6 bases and J by 3 bases, 8 bases remained unmatched. CDR3 length: 13 residues. The CDR3 DNA sequence: TGCAGCGTGGAATGGACTAGTAGCTACGAGCAGTACTTC. It codes for CSVEWTSSYEQYF.

The chain employs TRBV4-3 and TRBJ2-7; 12 bases are shared with TRBD2. The trim removed 1 base at V and 1 base at J, leaving 8 bases unmatched. The CDR3 consists of 18 residues. The germline gives CDR1 LGHNA, CDR2 YSLEER. CDR3 in amino acids: CASSQAAGGLAGSYEQYF. The CDR3 nucleotides read TGCGCCAGCAGCCAAGCTGCCGGCGGACTAGCGGGGTCCTACGAGCAGTACTTC.

This chain links TRBV6-5 with TRBJ2-2; the match to TRBD1 covers 9 bases. The germline V gene encodes CDR1 MNHEY and CDR2 SVGAGI. This CDR3 comprises 16 residues. With V trimmed by 1 base and J by 6 bases, 6 bases remained unmatched. The CDR3 region is CASSYLGQGRAGELFF. The CDR3 coding sequence is TGTGCCAGCAGTTACTTGGGACAGGGTCGTGCCGGGGAGCTGTTTTTT.

The V call is TRBV19, the J call TRBJ1-5; 10 nucleotides line up with TRBD1. The length of the CDR3 is 15 residues. Germline lookup yields CDR1 LNHDA and CDR2 SQIVND (reference sequence). V lost 3 bases and J lost 4; bases outside the gene matches: 3. CDR3 loop: CASSMGTGENQPQHF. CDR3 bases: TGTGCCAGTAGTATGGGGACAGGGGAAAATCAGCCCCAGCATTTT.